The 30 T cell receptor beta chains below come from one sample, sequenced in a study of CD8 T cells in Susac syndrome. With random hexamers, reverse transcription was performed on about 0.5 to 1 ug of RNA. From the immunoSEQ multiplex PCR reads, TCRdb called clonotypes with MiXCR, one entry per CDR3 protein. The sample shows around 200,000 distinct CDR3 sequences, approximately 95% of them seen only once. Sequenced: CD4+ T cells from PBMCs. The receptors originated from a human donor with multiple sclerosis.

This chain joins TRBV25-1 and TRBJ2-1; D is perhaps TRBD1 (5 bases). This CDR3 is built from 12 residues. Germline CDR1 is MGHDK and CDR2 is SYGVNS. Trimming took 2 bases from V and 7 from J, leaving 6 bases between them. CDR3 sequence: CASSENRNEQFF. The CDR3 bases are TGTGCCAGCAGTGAAAACAGGAATGAGCAGTTCTTC.

J is TRBJ2-7 and V is TRBV12-3 or TRBV12-4; possibly TRBD2 for D (6 bases). V lost 6 bases and J 6 bases, leaving 18 bases between the germline ends. The CDR3 has 14 residues. CDR3 loop: CASSRLGSGGEQYF. The CDR3 DNA is TGTGCCAGCAGCCGACTAGGGTCCGGGGGCGAGCAGTACTTC.

This sequence joins TRBV3-1 and TRBJ2-7, with D tentatively TRBD2 (7 bases). In germline, CDR1 is LGHDT, CDR2 YNNKEL (reference sequence). This CDR3 has 14 residues. Trimming left V 0 bases short and J 9 bases short, with 15 bases between. The chain's CDR3 is CASSQEAGAGAQYV. The CDR3 DNA sequence: TGTGCCAGCAGCCAAGAGGCGGGGGCCGGGGCGCAGTACGTC.

V is TRBV11-3 and J is TRBJ2-1, with 8 bases identical to TRBD1. Germline V gives CDR1 SGHNT, CDR2 YENEEA. This CDR3 comprises 14 residues. V gave up 6 bases and J gave up 6 bases; unmatched junction bases: 7. CDR3 protein: CASSPGGSVNEQFF. CDR3 in DNA: TGTGCCAGCAGTCCAGGGGGCTCTGTCAATGAGCAGTTCTTC. Full variable domain (outside the CDR3, taken from reference TRBV11-3 and TRBJ2-1): EAGVVQSPRYKIIEKKQPVAFWCNPISGHNTLYWYLQNLGQGPELLIRYENEEAVDDSQLPKDRFSAERLKGVDSTLKIQPAELGDSAVYLCASSPGGSVNEQFFGPGTRLTVL.

This rearrangement joins TRBV29-1 to TRBJ2-3; tentative D call: TRBD2 (6 bases). The CDR3 loop spans 14 amino acids. V gave up 8 bases and J gave up 3 bases, with 18 bases separating them. The germline CDR1 and CDR2 sequences are SQVTM and ANQGSEA. The DNA for the CDR3 is TGCAGCTCGCGGGACCGGATTGGGACAGATACGCAGTATTTT. Protein: CSSRDRIGTDTQYF.

The V and J genes are TRBV30 and TRBJ2-7, with 10 positions matching TRBD1. Germline V CDR1 and CDR2: GTSNPN, SVGIG (reference sequence). With 0 bases clipped from V and 12 bases from J, the junction kept 2 bases outside the gene matches. CDR3 size: 11 residues. CDR3 bases: TGTGCCTGGAGTGTCAGACAGGGGGCGTACTTC. Translating it yields CAWSVRQGAYF.

The chain links TRBV20-1 to TRBJ2-2; TRBD2 is a possible D gene (7 bases). V lost 0 bases, J lost 2 bases, and 16 bases lay in between. Looked up from germline, CDR1 is DFQATT and CDR2 is SNEGSKA (reference sequence). CDR3 length: 17 amino acids. Here the CDR3 reads CSARDPLGGGNTGELFF. The CDR3 DNA reads TGCAGTGCTAGAGACCCCTTAGGGGGGGGCAACACCGGGGAGCTGTTTTTT.

This clonotype was counted once. The CDR3 here is CASSLDRRFNQPQHF. DNA of the CDR3: TGTGCCAGCAGCTTAGATCGTAGATTCAATCAGCCCCAGCATTTT. The J gene is TRBJ1-5, the V gene TRBV7-8, with no clear D. Looked up from germline, CDR1 is SGHVS and CDR2 is FQNEAQ. This CDR3 region has 15 residues. Between the trimmed V and J ends, which lost 1 base and 3 bases, there was a span of 10 bases.

V and J are TRBV30 and TRBJ2-5; D call uncertain. The length of the CDR3 is 11 residues. Germline values: CDR1 GTSNPN, CDR2 SVGIG (reference sequence). Trimming took off 3 bases at V and 2 bases at J, with 4 bases between the two ends. Written as DNA, the CDR3 is TGTGCCTGGAGGGGACAAGAGACCCAGTACTTC. Amino acid sequence: CAWRGQETQYF. Together with reference TRBV30 and TRBJ2-5, the CDR3 gives the full variable domain: SQTIHQWPATLVQPVGSPLSLECTVEGTSNPNLYWYRQAAGRGLQLLFYSVGIGQISSEVPQNLSASRPQDRQFILSSKKLLLSDSGFYLCAWRGQETQYFGPGTRLLVL.

The chain uses TRBV11-2 and TRBJ2-3; 8 nucleotides match TRBD2. The ends lost 3 bases at V and 2 bases at J; junction bases unmatched: 4. Per the germline V gene, CDR1 is SGHAT and CDR2 is FQNNGV. CDR3 length: 15 amino acids. The CDR3 sequence is CASSFLAGTTDTQYF. In DNA, the CDR3 is TGTGCCAGCAGCTTTCTAGCGGGCACCACAGATACGCAGTATTTT.

This clonotype was detected a few times. V gene TRBV11-2 combines with J gene TRBJ2-1, with 8 bases aligning to TRBD2. The CDR3 consists of 15 residues. Germline assignment: CDR1 SGHAT and CDR2 FQNNGV. Trimming at V came to 5 bases and at J to 1 base, leaving 4 bases not matched to a gene. The CDR3 region is CASSEGTRSYNEQFF. The CDR3 DNA reads as TGTGCCAGCAGCGAGGGGACTAGATCCTACAATGAGCAGTTCTTC.

The rearrangement links TRBV29-1 to TRBJ2-3; no clear D gene. The CDR3 has 12 residues. V shed 6 bases and J shed 5 bases, with 12 bases lying between them. Germline CDR1 reads SQVTM; CDR2 reads ANQGSEA. CDR3 sequence: CSVSSTEDTQYF. The CDR3 nucleotides are TGCAGCGTCTCGTCGACGGAAGATACGCAGTATTTT.

The chain joins TRBV9 to TRBJ2-1; possible D gene TRBD2, 5 bases. The CDR3 extends over 12 amino acids. V shed 4 bases and J shed 8 bases, with 10 bases lying between them. Germline V gene lookup returns CDR1 SGDLS and CDR2 YYNGEE. In nucleotides, the CDR3 is TGTGCCAGCAGCTTCGGGGATCATGAGCAGTTCTTC. This translates into CASSFGDHEQFF.

The chain has TRBV21-1 and TRBJ2-7. TRBV21-1 is given as a pseudogene. The CDR3 runs to 18 residues. The CDR3 region has the DNA TGTGCCAGCAGCAAAGCGGACCCTAGTAGTGACGCGTCCTACGAGCAGTACGTC. Its translation: CASSKADPSSDASYEQYV.

The table lists this clonotype with a count of one. The chain joins TRBV30 to TRBJ1-1; D is unresolved. Trimming stripped 1 base from V and 0 bases from J, with 6 bases between. Germline-derived CDR1 and CDR2 are GTSNPN and SVGIG (reference sequence). The CDR3 consists of 13 residues. CDR3 amino acids: CAWSGGMNTEAFF. As DNA, the CDR3 is TGTGCCTGGAGTGGAGGGATGAACACTGAAGCTTTCTTT.

This rearrangement joins TRBV15 to TRBJ2-5; D not resolved. Trimming stripped 0 bases from V and 5 bases from J, with 13 bases between. The CDR3 runs 15 residues. Germline V gene lookup returns CDR1 LNHNV and CDR2 YYDKDF (reference sequence). The CDR3 is CATSRDRATRETQYF. In nucleotides, the CDR3 is TGTGCCACCAGCAGAGATCGGGCTACCCGTGAGACCCAGTACTTC.

The rearrangement links TRBV3-1 to TRBJ1-6; possible D gene TRBD1, 5 bases. The CDR3 covers 14 residues. Germline assignment: CDR1 LGHDT and CDR2 YNNKEL (reference sequence). Between the trimmed V and J ends, which lost 1 base and 15 bases, there was a span of 16 bases. In nucleotides, the CDR3 is TGTGCCAGCAGCCAAGTAGGCAGGGTTGGTAGCCTCCACTTT. Protein product: CASSQVGRVGSLHF.

The CDR3 nucleotides read TGTGCCAGTAGCGGGGGTGAGATAGCCAAAAACATTCAGTACTTC. Translation gives CASSGGEIAKNIQYF. The V and J genes are TRBV19 and TRBJ2-4; the D gene is possibly TRBD2 (6 bases). Germline V gene lookup returns CDR1 LNHDA and CDR2 SQIVND (reference sequence). V lost 6 bases to trimming and J lost 0 bases, with 12 bases between them. CDR3 length: 15 amino acids. The full variable domain, in which reference TRBV19 and TRBJ2-4 provide the parts outside the CDR3, is DGGITQSPKYLFRKEGQNVTLSCEQNLNHDAMYWYRQDPGQGLRLIYYSQIVNDFQKGDIAEGYSVSREKKESFPLTVTSAQKNPTAFYLCASSGGEIAKNIQYFGAGTRLSVL.

The chain carries TRBV29-1 and TRBJ2-7, with a tentative D call TRBD1 (6 bases). Trimming took 7 bases from V and 6 from J, leaving 13 bases between them. The CDR3 contains 11 residues. Germline V lookup: CDR1 SQVTM, CDR2 ANQGSEA. The CDR3 DNA sequence: TGCAGCGGCAGGGACACGAGCGAGCAGTACTTC. Encoded protein: CSGRDTSEQYF.

In this sample, this clonotype turned up once. The V and J genes are TRBV24-1 and TRBJ2-3; D is ambiguous. There are 12 residues in the CDR3. CDR1 and CDR2 (germline): KGHDR, SFDVKD. Trimming took 4 bases from V and 1 from J, leaving 2 bases between them. The CDR3 region has the DNA TGTGCCACCAGTGACGGCACAGATACGCAGTATTTT. Encoded protein: CATSDGTDTQYF.

J is TRBJ2-7 and V is TRBV27; TRBD2 is a possible D gene (5 bases). Germline-derived CDR1 and CDR2 are MNHEY and SMNVEV (reference sequence). The CDR3 sequence is 14 residues long. The ends were cut back, 3 bases at V and 3 bases at J, with 12 bases in the middle. Written as DNA, the CDR3 is TGTGCCAGCAGTTTCGATCATAGCGACTACGAGCAGTACTTC. Its translation: CASSFDHSDYEQYF.

The V call is TRBV20-1, the J call TRBJ2-7; 12 bases are a match to TRBD1. With V trimmed by 6 bases and J by 6 bases, 6 bases remained unmatched. Germline V lookup: CDR1 DFQATT, CDR2 SNEGSKA (reference sequence). This CDR3 is 13 amino acids long. The CDR3 DNA follows: TGCAGTGCGGTCCGGGACAGGGGGCGCGAGCAGTACTTC. Protein: CSAVRDRGREQYF.

V gene TRBV20-1 combines with J gene TRBJ2-1, with 8 bases identical to TRBD2. Per germline, CDR1 DFQATT and CDR2 SNEGSKA (reference sequence). This CDR3 has 12 residues. V shed 3 bases, J shed 6 bases, and the junction held 1 base outside the gene matches. CDR3 sequence: CSASRGGNEQFF. CDR3 nucleotide sequence: TGCAGTGCTAGCCGGGGGGGCAATGAGCAGTTCTTC.

V is TRBV20-1 and J is TRBJ1-4, with D perhaps TRBD1 (6 bases). The CDR3 totals 12 residues. The V end was cut by 5 bases, the J end by 7 bases, with 11 bases between. Germline loops: CDR1 DFQATT, CDR2 SNEGSKA (reference sequence). Here the CDR3 DNA reads TGCAGTGCTGAGAGGGGGATTGAAAAACTGTTTTTT. Protein product: CSAERGIEKLFF.

The J gene is TRBJ2-1, the V gene TRBV29-1; 7 positions match TRBD1. With V trimmed by 7 bases and J by 0 bases, 6 bases remained unmatched. The germline CDR1 and CDR2 sequences are SQVTM and ANQGSEA. The length of the CDR3 is 14 residues. The CDR3 region is CSAGAGGSYNEQFF. CDR3 sequence (DNA): TGCAGCGCCGGGGCAGGGGGCTCCTACAATGAGCAGTTCTTC.

The gene calls are TRBV2 and TRBJ2-5; TRBD2 is a possible D gene (6 bases). Germline CDR1 SNHLY, CDR2 FYNNEI. The CDR3 covers 15 residues. Trimming took 5 bases from V and 4 from J, leaving 17 bases between them. CDR3 bases: TGTGCCAGCAGTCTCGAGCGGGCCGGAGGAGAGACCCAGTACTTC. Protein sequence: CASSLERAGGETQYF.

The J gene is TRBJ2-5, the V gene TRBV19; D gene uncertain. Deletions cut 5 bases from V and 3 bases from J, with 10 bases between. The CDR3 has 13 amino acids. Germline loops: CDR1 LNHDA, CDR2 SQIVND (reference sequence). CDR3 bases: TGTGCCAGTAGTCCAGATACCGAAGAGACCCAGTACTTC. It codes for CASSPDTEETQYF.

This chain connects TRBV30 to TRBJ1-5, with D unresolved. Germline assignment: CDR1 GTSNPN and CDR2 SVGIG (reference sequence). The CDR3 has 12 residues. Trimming stripped 3 bases from V and 1 base from J, with 4 bases between. This CDR3 reads CAWSKSNQPQHF. CDR3 in DNA: TGTGCCTGGAGCAAGAGCAATCAGCCCCAGCATTTT.

CDR3: CASTGGPTDTQYF. CDR3 bases: TGTGCCAGCACCGGCGGTCCCACAGATACGCAGTATTTT. The V and J genes are TRBV9 and TRBJ2-3; D not certain. Germline V gives CDR1 SGDLS, CDR2 YYNGEE. Trimming pared 6 bases from V and 2 bases from J, leaving 10 bases between. The CDR3 contains 13 residues.

The chain couples TRBV5-1 to TRBJ2-7; D gene uncertain. The CDR3 contains 13 residues. The V gene's germline CDR1 is SGHRS and CDR2 YFSETQ. Deletions cut 0 bases from V and 7 bases from J, with 11 bases between. DNA for the CDR3: TGCGCCAGCAGCTTGGAGGCAGCCCAGGAGCAGTACTTC. Translation gives CASSLEAAQEQYF.